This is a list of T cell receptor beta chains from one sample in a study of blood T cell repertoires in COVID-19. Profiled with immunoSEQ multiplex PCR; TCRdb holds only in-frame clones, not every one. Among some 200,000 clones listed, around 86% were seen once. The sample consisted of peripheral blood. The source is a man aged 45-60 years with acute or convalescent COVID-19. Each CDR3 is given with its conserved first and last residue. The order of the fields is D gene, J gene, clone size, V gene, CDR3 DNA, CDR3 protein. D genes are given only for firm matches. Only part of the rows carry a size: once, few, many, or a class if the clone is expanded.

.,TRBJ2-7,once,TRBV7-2,TGTGCCAGCAGCTTAGCCATTCGGGGGAACGAGCAGTACTTC,CASSLAIRGNEQYF
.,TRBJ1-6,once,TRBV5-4,TGTGCCAGCAGCTTGACAGATTCTAATTCACCCCTCCACTTT,CASSLTDSNSPLHF
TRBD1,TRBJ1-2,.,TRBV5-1,TGCGCCAGCAGCTCCTCGGGACAGGGGGATGGCTACACCTTC,CASSSSGQGDGYTF
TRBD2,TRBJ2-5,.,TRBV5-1,TGCGCCAGCAGCTCCCTAGCGGATGAGACCCAGTACTTC,CASSSLADETQYF
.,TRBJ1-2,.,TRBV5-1,TGCGCCAGCAGCTTGGGGGGCCCAGGGGTCCCCTATGGCTACACCTTC,CASSLGGPGVPYGYTF
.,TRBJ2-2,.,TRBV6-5,TGTGCCAGCAGTCAGGGGTTATCCTTAGCCGGGGAGCTGTTTTTT,CASSQGLSLAGELFF
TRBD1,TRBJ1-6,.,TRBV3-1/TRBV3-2,TGTGCCAGCAGCCCTGGGACAGGGGGCGCCCCCTATAATTCACCCCTCCACTTT,CASSPGTGGAPYNSPLHF
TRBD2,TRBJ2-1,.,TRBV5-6,TGTGCCAGCAGCTTGGTAAGGCTAGCGGGATACAATGAGCAGTTCTTC,CASSLVRLAGYNEQFF
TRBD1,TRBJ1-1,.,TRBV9,TGTGCCAGCAGCGTAGCCCAGCGGGACAGGGATGGGGGAGCTTTCTTT,CASSVAQRDRDGGAFF
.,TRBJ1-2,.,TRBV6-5,TGTGCCAGCAGTTACTCCCCTTTACTGTATGGCTACACCTTC,CASSYSPLLYGYTF
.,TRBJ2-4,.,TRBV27,TGTGCCAGCAGTCCAGGGGTTCCTAGAAACATTCAGTACTTC,CASSPGVPRNIQYF
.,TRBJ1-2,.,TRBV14,TGTGCCAGCAGCCAAGAAAGAGGCTGGTATGGCTACACCTTC,CASSQERGWYGYTF
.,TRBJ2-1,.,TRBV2,TGTGCCAGCAGTGAAGCGCGCAATGAGCAGTTCTTC,CASSEARNEQFF
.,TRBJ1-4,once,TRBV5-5,TGTGCCAGCAGCAGCGCCGGGGAAAAACTGTTTTTT,CASSSAGEKLFF
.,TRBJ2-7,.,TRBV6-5,TGTGCCAGCAGTTTTATCCGGGGGGCCGAGCAGTACTTC,CASSFIRGAEQYF
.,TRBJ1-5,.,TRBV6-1,TGTGCCAGCAGTGAAGGGCGGCTTAGCAATCAGCCCCAGCATTTT,CASSEGRLSNQPQHF
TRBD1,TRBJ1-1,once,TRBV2,TGTGCCAGCGACAGGGGGCGGGGGATGAACACTGAAGCTTTCTTT,CASDRGRGMNTEAFF
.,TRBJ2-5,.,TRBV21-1,TGTGCCAGCAGCAAAGTTCGGCGGGGAGAGACCCAGTACTTC,CASSKVRRGETQYF
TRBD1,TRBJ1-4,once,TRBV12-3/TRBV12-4,TGTGCCAGCAGTTACAGGGGAGGACTGTTTTTT,CASSYRGGLFF
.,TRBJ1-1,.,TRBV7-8,TGTGCCAGCAGTCGGTTGCAGGGAACCACTGAAGCTTTCTTT,CASSRLQGTTEAFF
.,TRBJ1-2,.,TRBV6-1,TGTGCCAGCAGTGAAGCGCCTGGGCCTTACTATGGCTACACCTTC,CASSEAPGPYYGYTF
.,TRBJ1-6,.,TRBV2,TGTGCCACTCGGACAGACAATAATTCACCCCTCCACTTT,CATRTDNNSPLHF
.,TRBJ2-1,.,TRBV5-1,TGCGCCAGCAGCTCTACCTCAAGCCTCTCCTACAATGAGCAGTTCTTC,CASSSTSSLSYNEQFF
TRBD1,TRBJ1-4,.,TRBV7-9,TGTGCCAGCAGCTGGACAGGTGGAGCAACTAATGAAAAACTGTTTTTT,CASSWTGGATNEKLFF
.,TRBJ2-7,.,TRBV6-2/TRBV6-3,TGTGCCAGCAGTTTCGTTGCTAACTCCTACGAGCAGTACTTC,CASSFVANSYEQYF
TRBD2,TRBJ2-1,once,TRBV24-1,TGTGCCACCAGTGACCGAGCGGGGGGGCGGAATGAGCAGTTCTTC,CATSDRAGGRNEQFF
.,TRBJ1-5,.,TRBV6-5,TGTGCCATCACCAGGGACTTCAATCAGCCCCAGCATTTT,CAITRDFNQPQHF
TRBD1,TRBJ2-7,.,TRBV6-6,TGTGCCAGCGGGCCGGGACAGGCGCCCTACGAGCAGTACTTC,CASGPGQAPYEQYF
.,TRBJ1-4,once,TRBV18,TGTGCCAGCTCACCACAATTCAGGGTTGAAAAACTGTTTTTT,CASSPQFRVEKLFF
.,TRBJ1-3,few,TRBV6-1,TGTGCCAGCAGTGAAGGCGCGGGTGTTGGAAACACCATATATTTT,CASSEGAGVGNTIYF
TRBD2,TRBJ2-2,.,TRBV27,TGTGCCAGCAGTTTATCTAGCGGGGGGGCCGGGGAGCTGTTTTTT,CASSLSSGGAGELFF
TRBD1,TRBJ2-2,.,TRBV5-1,TGCGCCAGCAGCTTGGCTAATTCAGGGGGCGCAAAAACCGGGGAGCTGTTTTTT,CASSLANSGGAKTGELFF
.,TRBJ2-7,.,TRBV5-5,TGTGCCAGCAGCCCCGTGGCCAGCTCCTACGAGCAGTACTTC,CASSPVASSYEQYF
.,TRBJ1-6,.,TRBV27,TGTGCCAGCAGTTTCCGAGGGGGTTCACCCCTCCACTTT,CASSFRGGSPLHF
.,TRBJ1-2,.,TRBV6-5,TGTGCCAGCAGACACAGGACCCCTAACTATGGCTACACCTTC,CASRHRTPNYGYTF
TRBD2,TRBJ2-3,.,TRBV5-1,TGCGCCAGCGGGTCCCTAGCGGGGGGCCTCACAGATACGCAGTATTTT,CASGSLAGGLTDTQYF
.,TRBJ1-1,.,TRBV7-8,TGTGCCAGCAGCTCCCATAGAGGCGAAGCTTTCTTT,CASSSHRGEAFF
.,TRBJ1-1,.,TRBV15,TGTGCCACCAGCAGACAGGAGAACACTGAAGCTTTCTTT,CATSRQENTEAFF
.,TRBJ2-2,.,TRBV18,TGTGCCAGCTCACCTGCGGGGCAACTCACCGGGGAGCTGTTTTTT,CASSPAGQLTGELFF
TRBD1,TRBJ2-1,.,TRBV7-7,TGTGCCAGCAGCAAGACAGGGGGTACGGATGAGCAGTTCTTC,CASSKTGGTDEQFF
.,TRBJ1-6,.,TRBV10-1,TGCGCCAGCAGAAGGACTGAAAATTCACCCCTCCACTTT,CASRRTENSPLHF
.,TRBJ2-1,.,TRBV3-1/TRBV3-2,TGTGCCAGCAGCCACAGGCAGGGCTTGAGCTCCTACAATGAGCAGTTCTTC,CASSHRQGLSSYNEQFF
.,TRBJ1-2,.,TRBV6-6,TGTGCCAGCAGTCCCCCCCTCGCTAACTATGGCTACACCTTC,CASSPPLANYGYTF
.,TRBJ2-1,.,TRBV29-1,TGCAGCGTTGGCCCCAGGCACACAGTCTACAATGAGCAGTTCTTC,CSVGPRHTVYNEQFF
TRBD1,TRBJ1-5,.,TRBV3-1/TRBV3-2,TGTGCCAGCAGCCAGGGGGACAGCCTCCGACCCCAGCATTTT,CASSQGDSLRPQHF
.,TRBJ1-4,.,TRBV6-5,TGTGCCAGCAGTTACTCCGGCCAGGGAGGTGAAAAACTGTTTTTT,CASSYSGQGGEKLFF
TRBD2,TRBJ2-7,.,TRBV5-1,TGCGCCCGCGCCGACGGGGGGGAGGCCTTGGGGCAGTACTTC,CARADGGEALGQYF
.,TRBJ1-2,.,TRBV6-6,TGTGCCAGCAGCCTCCCTGGATCAGGATCCTATGGCTACACCTTC,CASSLPGSGSYGYTF
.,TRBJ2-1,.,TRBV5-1,TGCGCCAGCAGCCGTCAGCGGGCCACCTACAATGAGCAGTTCTTC,CASSRQRATYNEQFF
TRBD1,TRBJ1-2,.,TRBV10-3,TGTGCCATCAGTGGGATCCAGGGGGCCGTGGGCTACACCTTC,CAISGIQGAVGYTF